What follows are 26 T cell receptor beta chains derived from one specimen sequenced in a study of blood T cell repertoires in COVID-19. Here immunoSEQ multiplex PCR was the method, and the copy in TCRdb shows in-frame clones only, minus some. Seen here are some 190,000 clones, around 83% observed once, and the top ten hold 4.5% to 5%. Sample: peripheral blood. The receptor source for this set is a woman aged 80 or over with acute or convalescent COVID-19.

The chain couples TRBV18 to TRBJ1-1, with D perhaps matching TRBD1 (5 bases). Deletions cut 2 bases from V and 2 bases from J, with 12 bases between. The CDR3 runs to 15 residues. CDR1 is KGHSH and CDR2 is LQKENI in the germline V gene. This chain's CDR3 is CASSPGRGGNTEAFF. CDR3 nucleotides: TGTGCCAGCTCACCAGGTCGCGGGGGAAACACTGAAGCTTTCTTT.

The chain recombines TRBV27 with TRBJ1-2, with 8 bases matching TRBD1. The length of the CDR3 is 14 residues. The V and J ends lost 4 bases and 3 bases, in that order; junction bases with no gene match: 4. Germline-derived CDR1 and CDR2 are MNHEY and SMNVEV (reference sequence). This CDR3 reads CASSSTGGDYGYTF. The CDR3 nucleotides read TGTGCCAGCAGTTCCACAGGGGGGGACTATGGCTACACCTTC.

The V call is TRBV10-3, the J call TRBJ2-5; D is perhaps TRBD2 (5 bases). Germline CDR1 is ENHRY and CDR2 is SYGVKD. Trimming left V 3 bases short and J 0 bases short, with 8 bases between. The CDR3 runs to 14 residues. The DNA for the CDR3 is TGTGCCATCAGTGAAACGGGGTACCAAGAGACCCAGTACTTC. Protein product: CAISETGYQETQYF.

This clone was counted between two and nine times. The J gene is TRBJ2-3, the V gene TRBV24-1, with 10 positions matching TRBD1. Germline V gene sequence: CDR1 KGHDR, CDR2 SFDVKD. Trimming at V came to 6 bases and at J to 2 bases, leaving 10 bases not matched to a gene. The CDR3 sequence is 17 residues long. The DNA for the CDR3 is TGTGCCACCAGTCATCGCTACGGGACAGGGGTCACAGATACGCAGTATTTT. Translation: CATSHRYGTGVTDTQYF.

In nucleotides, the CDR3 is TGCAGTGCTAGTCCCCGACTAGCGGGATCAGATACGCAGTATTTT. Translated, it gives CSASPRLAGSDTQYF. This chain joins TRBV20-1 and TRBJ2-3; TRBD2 matches at 11 bases. Trimming removed 3 bases from V and 4 bases from J; junction bases left unmatched: 6. The CDR3 runs 15 residues. Germline V gene sequence: CDR1 DFQATT, CDR2 SNEGSKA (reference sequence).

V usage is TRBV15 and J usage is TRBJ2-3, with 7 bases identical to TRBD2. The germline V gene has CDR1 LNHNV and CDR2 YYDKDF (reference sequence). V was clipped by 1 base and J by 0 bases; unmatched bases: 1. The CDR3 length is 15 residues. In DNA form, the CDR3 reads TGTGCCACCAGCAGAGGACTAGCCAGCACAGATACGCAGTATTTT. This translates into CATSRGLASTDTQYF.

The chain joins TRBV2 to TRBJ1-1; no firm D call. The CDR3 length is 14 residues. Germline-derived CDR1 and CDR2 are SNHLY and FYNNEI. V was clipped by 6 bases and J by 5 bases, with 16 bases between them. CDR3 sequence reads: CASRETRVSTEAFF. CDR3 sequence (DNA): TGTGCCAGCAGGGAAACCCGAGTGAGTACTGAAGCTTTCTTT.

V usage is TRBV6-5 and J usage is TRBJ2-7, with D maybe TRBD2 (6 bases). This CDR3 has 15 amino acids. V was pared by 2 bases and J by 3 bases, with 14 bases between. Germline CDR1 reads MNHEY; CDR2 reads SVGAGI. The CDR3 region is CASSYPPPGDYEQYF. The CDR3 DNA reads TGTGCCAGCAGTTACCCACCCCCGGGAGACTACGAGCAGTACTTC.

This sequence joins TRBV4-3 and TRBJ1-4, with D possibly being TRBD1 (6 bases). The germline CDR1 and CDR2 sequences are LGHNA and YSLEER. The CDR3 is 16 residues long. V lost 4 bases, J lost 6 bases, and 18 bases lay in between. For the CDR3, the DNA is TGCGCCAGCAGCCCAGGACAGACGGGGTTCGATGAAAAACTGTTTTTT. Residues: CASSPGQTGFDEKLFF.

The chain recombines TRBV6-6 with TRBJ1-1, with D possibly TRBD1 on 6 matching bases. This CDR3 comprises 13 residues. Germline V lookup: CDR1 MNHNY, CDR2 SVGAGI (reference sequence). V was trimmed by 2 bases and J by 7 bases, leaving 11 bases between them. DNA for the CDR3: TGTGCCAGCAGTTACCCAGGGGTGGGTGAAGCTTTCTTT. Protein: CASSYPGVGEAFF.

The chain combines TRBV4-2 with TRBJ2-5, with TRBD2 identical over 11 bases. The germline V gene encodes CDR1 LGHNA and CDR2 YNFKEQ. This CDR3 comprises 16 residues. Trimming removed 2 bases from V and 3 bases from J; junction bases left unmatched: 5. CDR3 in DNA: TGTGCCAGCAGCCAATCCCTAGCGGGGGGAGAAGAGACCCAGTACTTC. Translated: CASSQSLAGGEETQYF.

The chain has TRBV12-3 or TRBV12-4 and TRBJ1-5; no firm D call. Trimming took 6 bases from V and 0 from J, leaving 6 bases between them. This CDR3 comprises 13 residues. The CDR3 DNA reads TGTGCCAGCAGCCTTAATAGCAATCAGCCCCAGCATTTT. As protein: CASSLNSNQPQHF.

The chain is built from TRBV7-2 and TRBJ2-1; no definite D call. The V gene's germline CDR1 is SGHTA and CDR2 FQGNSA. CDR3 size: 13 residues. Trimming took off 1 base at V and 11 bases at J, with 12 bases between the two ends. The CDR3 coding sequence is TGTGCCAGCAGCTTAGTTAGGAGTTCCAAGCAGTTCTTC. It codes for CASSLVRSSKQFF.

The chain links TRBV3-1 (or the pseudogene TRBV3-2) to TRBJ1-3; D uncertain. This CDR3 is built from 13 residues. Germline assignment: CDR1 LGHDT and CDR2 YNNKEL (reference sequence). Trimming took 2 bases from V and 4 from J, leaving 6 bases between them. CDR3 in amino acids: CASSQFLGNTIYF. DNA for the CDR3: TGTGCCAGCAGCCAATTCCTGGGAAACACCATATATTTT.

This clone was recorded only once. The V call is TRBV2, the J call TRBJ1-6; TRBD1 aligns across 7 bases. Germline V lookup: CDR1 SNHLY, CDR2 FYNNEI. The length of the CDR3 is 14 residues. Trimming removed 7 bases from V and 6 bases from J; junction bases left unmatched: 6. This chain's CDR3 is CASTGDSFNSPLHF. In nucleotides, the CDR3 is TGTGCCAGCACCGGGGACAGTTTTAATTCACCCCTCCACTTT. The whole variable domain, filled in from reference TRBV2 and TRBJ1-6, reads EPEVTQTPSHQVTQMGQEVILRCVPISNHLYFYWYRQILGQKVEFLVSFYNNEISEKSEIFDDQFSVERPDGSNFTLKIRSTKLEDSAMYFCASTGDSFNSPLHFGNGTRLTVT.

CDR3 DNA sequence: TGTGCCAGCAGTTATCCGGCCCTAGCGGGAGTTGAGCAGTTCTTC. It yields the protein CASSYPALAGVEQFF. This chain joins TRBV6-6 and TRBJ2-1, with TRBD2 identical over 10 bases. The V gene's germline CDR1 is MNHNY and CDR2 SVGAGI (reference sequence). J was trimmed by 9 bases and V by 3 bases; bases with no gene match: 8. The CDR3 is 15 amino acids.

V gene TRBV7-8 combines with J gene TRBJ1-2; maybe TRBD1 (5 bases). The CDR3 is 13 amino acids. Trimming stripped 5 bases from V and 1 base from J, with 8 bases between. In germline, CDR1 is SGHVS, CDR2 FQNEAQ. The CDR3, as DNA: TGTGCCAGCAGCGCAGGGATTAACTATGGCTACACCTTC. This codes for CASSAGINYGYTF.

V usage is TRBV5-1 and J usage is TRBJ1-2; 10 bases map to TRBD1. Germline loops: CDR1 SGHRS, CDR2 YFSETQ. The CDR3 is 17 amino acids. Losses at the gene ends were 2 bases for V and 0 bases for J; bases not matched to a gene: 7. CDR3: CASSFEGQGQANYGYTF. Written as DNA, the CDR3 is TGCGCCAGCAGCTTTGAGGGACAGGGGCAAGCTAACTATGGCTACACCTTC.

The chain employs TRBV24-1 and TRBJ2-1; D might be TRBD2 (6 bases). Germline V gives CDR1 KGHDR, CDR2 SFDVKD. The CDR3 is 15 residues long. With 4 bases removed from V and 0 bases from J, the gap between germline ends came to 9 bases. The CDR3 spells CATSEVSGSYNEQFF. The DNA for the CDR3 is TGTGCCACCAGTGAGGTTAGCGGCTCCTACAATGAGCAGTTCTTC.

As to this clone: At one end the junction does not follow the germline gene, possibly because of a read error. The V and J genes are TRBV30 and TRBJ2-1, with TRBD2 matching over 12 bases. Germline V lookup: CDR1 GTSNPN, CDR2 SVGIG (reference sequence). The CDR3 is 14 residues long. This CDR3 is CAWSRQNLAGGPLF. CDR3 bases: TGTGCCTGGAGTCGCCAGAACCTAGCGGGAGGGCCTCTCTTC.

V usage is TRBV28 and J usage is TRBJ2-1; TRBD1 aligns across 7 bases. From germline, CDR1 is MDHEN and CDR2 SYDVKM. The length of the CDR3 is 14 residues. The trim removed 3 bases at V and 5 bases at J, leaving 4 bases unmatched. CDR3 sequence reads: CASSFWDRHNEQFF. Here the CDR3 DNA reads TGTGCCAGCAGTTTTTGGGACAGACACAATGAGCAGTTCTTC. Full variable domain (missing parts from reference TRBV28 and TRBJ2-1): DVKVTQSSRYLVKRTGEKVFLECVQDMDHENMFWYRQDPGLGLRLIYFSYDVKMKEKGDIPEGYSVSREKKERFSLILESASTNQTSMYLCASSFWDRHNEQFFGPGTRLTVL.

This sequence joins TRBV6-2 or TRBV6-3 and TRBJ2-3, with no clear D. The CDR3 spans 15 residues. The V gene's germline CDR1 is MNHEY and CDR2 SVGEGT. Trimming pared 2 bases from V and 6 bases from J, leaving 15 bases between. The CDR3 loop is CASSYDGTLVDTQYF. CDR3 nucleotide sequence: TGTGCCAGCAGTTACGATGGCACCCTGGTGGATACGCAGTATTTT.

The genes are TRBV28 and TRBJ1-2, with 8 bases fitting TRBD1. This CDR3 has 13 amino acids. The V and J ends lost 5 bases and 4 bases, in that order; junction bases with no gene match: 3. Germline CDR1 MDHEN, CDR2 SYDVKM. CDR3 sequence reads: CASSEQGVYGYTF. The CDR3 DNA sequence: TGTGCCAGCAGTGAACAGGGGGTCTATGGCTACACCTTC.

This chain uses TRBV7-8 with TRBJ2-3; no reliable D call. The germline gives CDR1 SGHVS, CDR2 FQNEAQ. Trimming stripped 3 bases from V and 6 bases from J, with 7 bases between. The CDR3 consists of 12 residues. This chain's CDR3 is CASSFRVDTQYF. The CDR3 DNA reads TGTGCCAGCAGCTTCCGGGTGGATACGCAGTATTTT.

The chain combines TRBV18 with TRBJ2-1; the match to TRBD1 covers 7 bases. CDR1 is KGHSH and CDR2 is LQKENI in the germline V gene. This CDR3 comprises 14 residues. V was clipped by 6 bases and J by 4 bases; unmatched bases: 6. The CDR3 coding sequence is TGTGCCAGCTCCAGGGGGACAACTTACAATGAGCAGTTCTTC. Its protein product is CASSRGTTYNEQFF.

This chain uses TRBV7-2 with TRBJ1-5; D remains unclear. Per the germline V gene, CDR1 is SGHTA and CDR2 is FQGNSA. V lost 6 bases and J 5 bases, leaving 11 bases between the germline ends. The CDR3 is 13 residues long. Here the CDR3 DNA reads TGTGCCAGCAGTCTGATGGGAGATCAGCCCCAGCATTTT. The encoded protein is CASSLMGDQPQHF.